This TCR beta chain comes out of a study of OX40 agonist ivuxolimab in advanced cancers. The overall study: Clinicians treated patients with ivuxolimab, an agonistic anti-OX40 (CD134) antibody. Age averaged about 60 years (range about 20 to 80), and 82.7% were male. Partial responses were achieved by three patients, of whom one had hepatocellular carcinoma and two had cutaneous melanoma.

The V segment lost 7 bases and the J segment 3 bases; nucleotides outside the gene matches: 12. The CDR3 length is 15 residues. From germline, CDR1 is MNHNS and CDR2 SASEGT. Repertoires were generated with immunoSEQ multiplex PCR, while TCRdb's copy carries only in-frame clones and drops some. The table records 50,000 or so clones, roughly nine tenths of them present only once. Exclusion applied to patients with autoimmune disease history or systemic immunosuppression. This receptor was taken from an adult with an advanced solid tumor such as melanoma, head and neck, liver or kidney cancer. The chain recombines TRBV6-1 with TRBJ2-7, with 7 nucleotides matching TRBD1. The sequenced sample was CD4+ or CD8+ T cells sorted from blood, obtained in a trial of the OX40 agonist ivuxolimab. CDR3: CASIADRVALYEQYF. Written as DNA, the CDR3 is TGTGCCAGCATTGCCGACAGGGTGGCCCTCTACGAGCAGTACTTC.